This T cell receptor (beta chain) was found in a study of T cells after yellow fever vaccination. TCRdb re-derived calls from the 5' RACE reads in MiXCR, one entry per CDR3 protein. The top ten clones hold 15% of a sample with about 400,000 distinct CDR3 sequences, under 7.5% of them seen once. This clonotype was observed at least ten times. The CDR3 sequence is 14 residues long. V was pared by 1 base and J by 0 bases, with 6 bases between. Looked up from germline, CDR1 is KGHSH and CDR2 is LQKENI. The sample in question was PBMCs, obtained 5 days after the yellow fever booster vaccination. The chain combines TRBV18 with TRBJ1-1; D unresolved. This TCR came from a man aged 25 to 40 who received the YFV17D yellow fever vaccine. This CDR3 is CASSPRGMNTEAFF. DNA for the CDR3: TGTGCCAGCTCACCACGAGGAATGAACACTGAAGCTTTCTTT.